This TCR beta chain was identified in a study of T cells in Graves' hyperthyroidism and ophthalmopathy. About the research overall: Upon initial diagnosis and before any treatment, peripheral blood was collected.

The CDR3 spans 16 residues. V trimming: 3 bases; J trimming: 1 base; junction bases outside the gene matches: 8. Germline loops: CDR1 MDHEN, CDR2 SYDVKM. There were TCR beta CDR3 regions amplified from RNA transcripts. Primed by the HTBI set, a first-round RT-PCR was run on the TCR CDR3. From the multiplex PCR reads, TCRdb called clonotypes with MiXCR, one entry per CDR3 protein. In the table there are approximately 690,000 distinct CDR3 sequences, more than 12% of which are singletons. The rearrangement uses TRBV28 and TRBJ1-1; 7 bases agree with TRBD1. This receptor was obtained from a woman in her fifties or sixties with Graves' ophthalmopathy. The sequencing input was blood. CDR3 DNA sequence: TGTGCCAGCAGTTTCTGGGACAGCTTATCGAACACTGAAGCTTTCTTT. It is translated as CASSFWDSLSNTEAFF.